This TCR beta chain is drawn from a study of cytomegalovirus exposure and HLA in healthy donors. The PCR used 60 Vbeta and 13 Jbeta primers. The method was immunoSEQ multiplex PCR; TCRdb's version includes in-frame clones alone and lacks a portion of them. The specimen's table records under 70,000 clones. After removal of 3 bases from V and 3 bases from J, the junction contained 10 bases not matched to a gene. This CDR3 region has 18 residues. Germline V gives CDR1 SEHNR, CDR2 FQNEAQ (reference sequence). Sequencing was performed on PBMCs. This TCR derives from a female donor in good health and CMV-seropositive. The chain combines TRBV7-9 with TRBJ2-2; 10 positions match TRBD1. The CDR3, as DNA: TGTGCCAGCAGCTTCGGAACGGGACAGGGGACCCACACCGGGGAGCTGTTTTTT. This gives the protein CASSFGTGQGTHTGELFF.